This TCR beta chain was retrieved from a study of T cell repertoires in cytomegalovirus infection. For the study at large: Matching HLA type, along with CMV infection, was indicated by public TCR beta signatures.

The CDR3 covers 18 residues. The trim removed 5 bases at V and 4 bases at J, leaving 11 bases unmatched. The germline V gene has CDR1 SGHTA and CDR2 FQGNSA. Overall study findings and caveats: Carriage of CMV together with the relevant HLA was identifiable through cumulative public TCR beta family frequency. In two of eight donors, the top clonotype was HLA-C-restricted CMV-specific.

This clonotype was counted ten times or more. Its antigen remains unidentified. TCRdb recomputed calls from the reads with MiXCR, one row per CDR3 protein. Of about 740,000 distinct CDR3 sequences in the sample, around 35% were seen once. The TCR sequence derives from a human donor in good health (CMV status not recorded). Some clones in this sample may be carry-over from other donors' samples. The source material was cultured PBMCs, sampled from culture after CMV antigen stimulation. The chain carries TRBV7-2 and TRBJ2-2; 12 positions match TRBD2. This CDR3 is CASSPSLAGGIITGELFF. The CDR3, as DNA: TGTGCCAGCAGCCCCAGTCTAGCGGGGGGGATAATCACCGGGGAGCTGTTTTTT.